The subject of this entry is one T cell receptor beta chain. Its matching antigen is unknown. This CDR3 region has 14 residues. Trimming cost V 6 bases and J 1 base, with 12 bases left between them. The data stem from a study of shared clonotypes between healthy human individuals. Study-wide findings and caveats: Rarefaction demonstrated incomplete sorted-subset sequencing despite large depth.

Profiling relied on immunoSEQ multiplex PCR, and the TCRdb table lists in-frame clones only, not all of them. The sample consists of some 2.3 million clones, 80% to 95% of them appearing once. Each donor was a Caucasian adult residing in Nashville, Tennessee. The sequence was collected from a man aged 18-30 years in good health. Some clones in this sample may be carry-over from other donors' samples. Sequencing was done on a sample of naive CD4+ T cells from PBMCs. Subset specified: CD45RA+ positively selected. The V and J genes are TRBV23-1 and TRBJ2-5, with a tentative D call TRBD1 (5 bases). TRBV23-1 falls under the ORF class, with uncertain function. CDR3 loop: CASRRQKFQETQYF. The CDR3 DNA is TGCGCCAGCAGGCGACAGAAATTCCAAGAGACCCAGTACTTC.